Following are 31 T cell receptor beta chains from one sample sequenced in a study of T cell responses to AZD1222 COVID-19 vaccine. Produced via immunoSEQ multiplex PCR; TCRdb's table is partial and in-frame only. The sample records some 170,000 clones, 90% being singletons. The sequenced sample was peripheral blood, obtained 28 days after the second dose of the MenACWY control vaccine. The source is an adult who received the MenACWY meningococcal vaccine as a control.

V and J are TRBV19 and TRBJ1-1, with D uncertain. The germline V gene encodes CDR1 LNHDA and CDR2 SQIVND (reference sequence). Trimming took 1 base from V and 0 from J, leaving 6 bases between them. This CDR3 is 14 amino acids long. The CDR3 here is CASSIVGMNTEAFF. For the CDR3, the DNA is TGTGCCAGTAGTATAGTAGGCATGAACACTGAAGCTTTCTTT.

This chain joins TRBV21-1 and TRBJ2-7. TRBV21-1 is described as a pseudogene. The CDR3 has 15 amino acids. CDR3 amino acids: CASSTLNSRVHEQYF. CDR3 in DNA: TGTGCCAGCAGCACCCTAAATTCCAGAGTCCACGAGCAGTACTTC.

The chain is built from TRBV24-1 and TRBJ2-5, with TRBD1 matching 9 bases. The V segment lost 3 bases and the J segment 5 bases; nucleotides outside the gene matches: 9. The CDR3 has 16 residues. CDR1 is KGHDR, CDR2 SFDVKD, per germline. The CDR3: CATSDLGTGRGETQYF. CDR3 bases: TGTGCCACCAGTGATCTTGGGACAGGGAGGGGGGAGACCCAGTACTTC.

The chain employs TRBV5-1 and TRBJ2-5; D not certain. Germline loops: CDR1 SGHRS, CDR2 YFSETQ. The V gene lost 0 bases and the J gene lost 2 bases, with 11 bases spanning the gap. The CDR3 totals 15 residues. CDR3 coding DNA: TGCGCCAGCAGCTTGGCCGAGATCCTGCAAGAGACCCAGTACTTC. It translates to CASSLAEILQETQYF.

The table lists this clone with a count of one. The chain links TRBV2 to TRBJ2-2; no firm D call. Trimming cost V 1 base and J 6 bases, with 9 bases left between them. Germline lookup yields CDR1 SNHLY and CDR2 FYNNEI. This CDR3 region has 14 residues. CDR3 amino acids: CASSEGRGAGELFF. In DNA, the CDR3 is TGTGCCAGCAGTGAAGGTCGTGGCGCCGGGGAGCTGTTTTTT.

This clone showed up just once. The chain recombines TRBV28 with TRBJ2-7, with 10 bases aligning to TRBD1. The CDR3 spans 15 residues. With 5 bases clipped from V and 5 bases from J, the junction kept 9 bases outside the gene matches. The germline V gene has CDR1 MDHEN and CDR2 SYDVKM. The CDR3 spells CASSISTGTGDEQYF. For the CDR3, the DNA is TGTGCCAGCAGTATCTCTACCGGGACAGGGGACGAGCAGTACTTC.

J is TRBJ1-1 and V is TRBV3-1 (or the pseudogene TRBV3-2), with D perhaps matching TRBD1 (6 bases). Germline V gene data show CDR1 as LGHDT and CDR2 as YNNKEL (reference sequence). Trimming took 4 bases from V and 5 from J, leaving 14 bases between them. The CDR3 totals 14 residues. CDR3 sequence reads: CASSPKGGGTEAFF. The CDR3, as DNA: TGTGCCAGCAGCCCAAAAGGAGGGGGGACTGAAGCTTTCTTT.

The chain joins TRBV9 to TRBJ2-6, with D possibly being TRBD1 or TRBD2 (5 bases each). Per the germline V gene, CDR1 is SGDLS and CDR2 is YYNGEE. The length of the CDR3 is 16 residues. The V gene lost 0 bases and the J gene lost 2 bases, with 9 bases spanning the gap. CDR3 residues: CASSVGWGTGANVLTF. For the CDR3, the DNA is TGTGCCAGCAGCGTAGGGTGGGGGACTGGGGCCAACGTCCTGACTTTC.

V is TRBV10-2 and J is TRBJ2-5; 14 bases are a match to TRBD2. The V segment lost 0 bases and the J segment 5 bases; nucleotides outside the gene matches: 5. The CDR3 spans 17 residues. The germline gives CDR1 WSHSY, CDR2 SAAADI. The CDR3 sequence is CASSESGTSGRGETQYF. The CDR3, as DNA: TGCGCCAGCAGTGAGTCGGGGACTAGCGGGAGAGGGGAGACCCAGTACTTC.

The rearrangement uses TRBV16 and TRBJ1-5, with 7 nucleotides matching TRBD1. V shed 3 bases and J 4 bases; nucleotides not matched to a gene: 3. The germline CDR1 and CDR2 sequences are KGHSY and FQNENV. This CDR3 contains 14 residues. The CDR3 DNA is TGTGCCAGCAGCCAGAACAGGGGAAATCAGCCCCAGCATTTT. It yields the protein CASSQNRGNQPQHF.

The genes are TRBV12-3 or TRBV12-4 and TRBJ1-2; possibly TRBD1 for D (6 bases). There are 13 residues in the CDR3. V lost 3 bases and J 8 bases, leaving 13 bases between the germline ends. The CDR3 coding sequence is TGTGCCAGCAGTTTTTACAGGGCAGGGGGCTACACCTTC. Its translation: CASSFYRAGGYTF.

The gene calls are TRBV4-2 and TRBJ2-5; 7 bases are a match to TRBD1. V lost 4 bases, J lost 2 bases, and 4 bases stayed unmatched. Germline V lookup: CDR1 LGHNA, CDR2 YNFKEQ. The CDR3 spans 14 residues. DNA for the CDR3: TGTGCCAGCAGCCTTGGGACAGTACAAGAGACCCAGTACTTC. This gives the protein CASSLGTVQETQYF.

The gene calls are TRBV19 and TRBJ2-5, with D possibly being TRBD1 or TRBD2 (5 bases each). There are 13 residues in the CDR3. Germline V lookup: CDR1 LNHDA, CDR2 SQIVND (reference sequence). Deletions cut 5 bases from V and 5 bases from J, with 12 bases between. CDR3 region: CASSGGLMETQYF. The DNA for the CDR3 is TGTGCCAGTAGTGGGGGATTAATGGAGACCCAGTACTTC.

The chain links TRBV23-1 to TRBJ1-3, with 7 bases fitting TRBD1. TRBV23-1 is treated as an ORF (open reading frame) with a function not yet certain. J was trimmed by 0 bases and V by 7 bases; bases with no gene match: 12. CDR3 length: 17 amino acids. The CDR3 here is CASTHGQATSSGNTIYF. In DNA, the CDR3 is TGCGCCAGCACTCACGGACAGGCGACTAGCTCTGGAAACACCATATATTTT.

This clone was seen a handful of times. The chain links TRBV6-2 or TRBV6-3 to TRBJ2-7; D possibly uses TRBD1 or TRBD2 (5 bases each). Germline CDR1 MNHEY, CDR2 SVGEGT. Trimming pared 2 bases from V and 0 bases from J, leaving 11 bases between. This CDR3 is built from 15 residues. CDR3 coding DNA: TGTGCCAGCAGTTACGTGGGGGAGTACTCCTACGAGCAGTACTTC. This sequence encodes CASSYVGEYSYEQYF.

The chain joins TRBV19 to TRBJ1-5, with a weak D call TRBD1 (5 bases). Germline assignment: CDR1 LNHDA and CDR2 SQIVND (reference sequence). This CDR3 comprises 16 residues. V was cut by 5 bases and J by 7 bases, with 21 bases left in between. In DNA form, the CDR3 reads TGTGCCAGTAGTGATTCCATAACAGGTTTGGGGCAGCCCCAGCATTTT. This sequence encodes CASSDSITGLGQPQHF.

The chain joins TRBV7-9 to TRBJ1-1, with 10 bases fitting TRBD1. Trimming took 5 bases from V and 5 from J; bases not matched to a gene: 5. Germline CDR1 SEHNR, CDR2 FQNEAQ (reference sequence). The CDR3 loop spans 14 amino acids. The CDR3 spells CASSTGTGETEAFF. The CDR3, as DNA: TGTGCCAGCAGCACCGGGACAGGGGAAACTGAAGCTTTCTTT.

For the CDR3, the DNA is TGCGCCAGCAGCTTAGTGGGACACGGTTTAATGAACACTGAAGCTTTCTTT. Translating it yields CASSLVGHGLMNTEAFF. The chain uses TRBV5-1 and TRBJ1-1; a weak D match, TRBD1 (6 bases). V shed 2 bases and J shed 0 bases, with 17 bases lying between them. Germline CDR1 SGHRS, CDR2 YFSETQ. The CDR3 has 17 residues.

The chain has TRBV6-5 and TRBJ2-2; D perhaps matches TRBD2 (6 bases). Germline V lookup: CDR1 MNHEY, CDR2 SVGAGI. The V and J ends lost 3 bases and 9 bases respectively, with 17 bases between them. The CDR3 is made up of 15 amino acids. The CDR3 DNA sequence: TGTGCCAGCAGTTATATTAGCGGCGGTTATAGGGAGCTGTTTTTT. Protein sequence: CASSYISGGYRELFF.

This chain joins TRBV29-1 and TRBJ2-5, with D maybe TRBD2 (6 bases). Per germline, CDR1 SQVTM and CDR2 ANQGSEA. This CDR3 has 14 residues. V was pared by 3 bases and J by 7 bases, with 18 bases between. This chain's CDR3 is CSVDSPRERGTQYF. CDR3 coding DNA: TGCAGCGTTGACTCACCTCGGGAGAGGGGGACCCAGTACTTC.

The V gene is TRBV9, the J gene TRBJ2-1; 8 positions agree with TRBD2. The CDR3 has 15 residues. In germline, CDR1 is SGDLS, CDR2 YYNGEE. V lost 4 bases to trimming and J lost 6 bases; unmatched junction nucleotides: 9. The CDR3: CASSPTAGGINEQFF. In nucleotides, the CDR3 is TGTGCCAGCAGCCCCACGGCGGGAGGCATCAATGAGCAGTTCTTC.

The chain employs TRBV12-3 or TRBV12-4 and TRBJ2-1; TRBD2 matches at 7 bases. Trimming at V came to 8 bases and at J to 4 bases, leaving 2 bases not matched to a gene. CDR3 length: 12 residues. CDR3 protein: CASGTTYNEQFF. The CDR3 DNA sequence: TGTGCCAGCGGGACTACTTACAATGAGCAGTTCTTC.

This rearrangement joins TRBV18 to TRBJ1-1; 7 positions agree with TRBD1. In germline, CDR1 is KGHSH, CDR2 LQKENI. The CDR3 has 15 residues. Unmatched junction bases numbered 3, after V lost 2 bases and J lost 0 bases. The CDR3 spells CASSPITGVNTEAFF. The CDR3 nucleotides are TGTGCCAGCTCACCAATCACAGGGGTGAACACTGAAGCTTTCTTT.

The CDR3 sequence: CASSLGRVADTQYF. The CDR3 coding sequence is TGTGCCAGCAGCTTGGGGCGGGTGGCAGATACGCAGTATTTT. V is TRBV5-4 and J is TRBJ2-3; TRBD2 might be the D (5 bases). This CDR3 has 14 amino acids. V lost 0 bases and J 4 bases, leaving 9 bases between the germline ends. In germline, CDR1 is SGHNT, CDR2 YYREEE (reference sequence).

This clone appeared once. The chain carries TRBV7-2 and TRBJ1-1; D is perhaps TRBD1 (5 bases). Germline V gene sequence: CDR1 SGHTA, CDR2 FQGNSA. The CDR3 is 14 residues long. V was trimmed by 2 bases and J by 8 bases, leaving 15 bases between them. Written as DNA, the CDR3 is TGTGCCAGCAGCTTAAATGGGGGTTTCCTCGAAGCTTTCTTT. It codes for CASSLNGGFLEAFF.

This clone has only one observation. The chain couples TRBV27 to TRBJ1-1; D may be TRBD1 (6 bases). The germline CDR1 and CDR2 sequences are MNHEY and SMNVEV (reference sequence). Trimming pared 0 bases from V and 4 bases from J, leaving 27 bases between. CDR3 length: 20 amino acids. The CDR3, as DNA: TGTGCCAGCAGTTTATCGAAGCGTCCAGGTCAGGGGAGTTTCAGCACTGAAGCTTTCTTT. This codes for CASSLSKRPGQGSFSTEAFF.

There are a few counts of this clone. The rearrangement uses TRBV28 and TRBJ2-7; D possibly corresponds to TRBD2 (5 bases). V was cut by 5 bases and J by 4 bases, with 6 bases left in between. This CDR3 is built from 11 residues. From germline, CDR1 is MDHEN and CDR2 SYDVKM. The CDR3, as DNA: TGTGCCAGCAGTCCGGGGTACGAGCAGTACTTC. Translating gives CASSPGYEQYF.

The V call is TRBV18, the J call TRBJ2-7; TRBD1 matches 8 bases. This CDR3 spans 15 amino acids. The germline gives CDR1 KGHSH, CDR2 LQKENI. V shed 3 bases, J shed 2 bases, and the junction held 6 bases outside the gene matches. CDR3 protein: CASSPGQGIPYEQYF. Written as DNA, the CDR3 is TGTGCCAGCTCACCCGGACAGGGAATCCCCTACGAGCAGTACTTC.

This clone came up a few times. The V gene is TRBV7-9, the J gene TRBJ2-1, with 9 bases that match TRBD1. J gave up 1 base and V 5 bases, and 3 bases lay outside the gene matches. This CDR3 is 15 amino acids long. From germline, CDR1 is SEHNR and CDR2 FQNEAQ (reference sequence). The CDR3, as DNA: TGTGCCAGCAGCCCGACAGGGGGGTCCTACAATGAGCAGTTCTTC. Translation: CASSPTGGSYNEQFF.

V is TRBV28 and J is TRBJ1-1, with D hard to call. The V gene's germline CDR1 is MDHEN and CDR2 SYDVKM. The CDR3 consists of 15 residues. With 3 bases removed from V and 3 bases from J, the gap between germline ends came to 14 bases. The DNA for the CDR3 is TGTGCCAGCAGTTTCCCCGACCGGGAGTACACTGAAGCTTTCTTT. Protein product: CASSFPDREYTEAFF.

The V call is TRBV6-5, the J call TRBJ1-2; D is unclear. The CDR3 spans 14 residues. CDR1 and CDR2 from the germline V gene are MNHEY and SVGAGI. V lost 6 bases, J lost 7 bases, and 18 bases lay in between. The CDR3: CASRWASQAAGYTF. In nucleotides, the CDR3 is TGTGCCAGCAGATGGGCGTCCCAGGCGGCTGGCTACACCTTC.